This T cell receptor (beta chain) is from a study of T cell responses to AZD1222 COVID-19 vaccine. Background on the study: The study pooled second doses at about 4 or about 12 weeks. Study-wide results and limits: CD4 TCRs covered the whole spike, strongest at regions 160-218 and 743-854. Only 5 or 6 people who got AZD1222 tested seropositive at baseline. A mostly white British donor set with more females was recruited, and clonal diversity was possibly underestimated.

V dropped 5 bases and J dropped 10; count of bases not matched to a gene: 6. In germline, CDR1 is MGHDK, CDR2 SYGVNS. This CDR3 has 14 residues. This clone is labeled medium-sized (0.01 to 0.1%). Its cognate antigen is unknown. Assay used: immunoSEQ multiplex PCR; TCRdb lists only in-frame clones, some missing. Seen here are about 110,000 clones, around nine tenths observed once, and the top ten hold under 20%. Sequencing used peripheral blood, obtained on day 0 of AZD1222 vaccination. The TCR was taken from an adult in good health. This chain uses TRBV25-1 with TRBJ1-6, with TRBD1 matching over 9 bases. CDR3 nucleotides: TGTGCCAGCAGTCCGGGACAGGGAGGATCACCCCTCCACTTT. Translated: CASSPGQGGSPLHF.